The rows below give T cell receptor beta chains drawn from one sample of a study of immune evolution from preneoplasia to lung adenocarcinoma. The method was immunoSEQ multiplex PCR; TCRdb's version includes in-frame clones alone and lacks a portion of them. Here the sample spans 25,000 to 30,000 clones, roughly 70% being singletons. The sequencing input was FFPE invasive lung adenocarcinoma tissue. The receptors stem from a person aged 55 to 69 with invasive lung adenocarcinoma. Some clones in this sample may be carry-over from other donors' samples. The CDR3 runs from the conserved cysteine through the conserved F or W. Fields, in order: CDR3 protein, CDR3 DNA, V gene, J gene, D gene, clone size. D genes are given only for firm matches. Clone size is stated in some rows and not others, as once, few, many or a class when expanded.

CDR3aa: CATTLYPQETQYF
CDR3nt: TGTGCCACCACCCTTTACCCCCAAGAGACCCAGTACTTC
v_gene: TRBV15
j_gene: TRBJ2-5
d_gene: -
abundance: -

CDR3aa: CASNLGGNTEAFF
CDR3nt: TGTGCCAGCAACCTAGGGGGGAACACTGAAGCTTTCTTT
v_gene: TRBV7-2
j_gene: TRBJ1-1
d_gene: -
abundance: few

CDR3aa: CASSREGAVAVGENTGELFF
CDR3nt: TGCGCCAGCAGCCGGGAGGGAGCGGTGGCCGTAGGGGAGAACACCGGGGAGCTGTTTTTT
v_gene: TRBV5-1
j_gene: TRBJ2-2
d_gene: TRBD2
abundance: -

CDR3aa: CASRQDISRGYTF
CDR3nt: TGTGCCAGCCGACAGGACATTTCCCGAGGCTACACCTTC
v_gene: TRBV2
j_gene: TRBJ1-2
d_gene: -
abundance: -

CDR3aa: CASSVMGLRFYNEQFF
CDR3nt: TGTGCCAGCAGTGTGATGGGACTCCGATTCTACAATGAGCAGTTCTTC
v_gene: TRBV6-1
j_gene: TRBJ2-1
d_gene: -
abundance: -

CDR3aa: CATSRGILGWTNEKLFF
CDR3nt: TGTGCCACCAGCAGAGGGATCTTGGGGTGGACTAATGAAAAACTGTTTTTT
v_gene: TRBV15
j_gene: TRBJ1-4
d_gene: -
abundance: medium-sized

CDR3aa: CASSWRGGVTNEKLFF
CDR3nt: TGTGCCAGCAGTTGGAGGGGGGGGGTGACTAATGAAAAACTGTTTTTT
v_gene: TRBV28
j_gene: TRBJ1-4
d_gene: -
abundance: -

CDR3aa: CASSLSGRQETQYF
CDR3nt: TGTGCCAGCTCACTATCGGGACGGCAAGAGACCCAGTACTTC
v_gene: TRBV18
j_gene: TRBJ2-5
d_gene: -
abundance: -

CDR3aa: CASSVSGSSYEQYF
CDR3nt: TGTGCCAGCAGTGTTAGCGGGAGTTCCTACGAGCAGTACTTC
v_gene: TRBV7-2
j_gene: TRBJ2-7
d_gene: TRBD2
abundance: -

CDR3aa: CASSYNPSGTSYEQYF
CDR3nt: TGTGCCAGCAGTTACAATCCTAGCGGCACCTCCTACGAGCAGTACTTC
v_gene: TRBV6-5
j_gene: TRBJ2-7
d_gene: TRBD2
abundance: -

CDR3aa: CASSEQITGNTIYF
CDR3nt: TGTGCCAGCAGTGAGCAAATCACTGGAAACACCATATATTTT
v_gene: TRBV2
j_gene: TRBJ1-3
d_gene: -
abundance: once

CDR3aa: CASSRTPRAYEQYF
CDR3nt: TGCGCCAGCAGCCGGACCCCGAGGGCGTACGAGCAGTACTTC
v_gene: TRBV4-1
j_gene: TRBJ2-7
d_gene: -
abundance: -

CDR3aa: CASSQVQGTQYF
CDR3nt: TGTGCCAGCAGCCAAGTACAGGGGACCCAGTACTTC
v_gene: TRBV14
j_gene: TRBJ2-5
d_gene: -
abundance: few

CDR3aa: CASSPRQGVNTEAFF
CDR3nt: TGTGCCAGTAGTCCGAGACAGGGGGTGAACACTGAAGCTTTCTTT
v_gene: TRBV19
j_gene: TRBJ1-1
d_gene: TRBD1
abundance: -

CDR3aa: CASSKTLGEAFF
CDR3nt: TGTGCCAGCAGCAAAACTCTGGGTGAAGCTTTCTTT
v_gene: TRBV11-2
j_gene: TRBJ1-1
d_gene: -
abundance: -

CDR3aa: CASSSRERRTDTQYF
CDR3nt: TGTGCCAGCAGCTCCAGGGAACGAAGGACAGATACGCAGTATTTT
v_gene: TRBV7-9
j_gene: TRBJ2-3
d_gene: -
abundance: few

CDR3aa: CASSSTPGNEQFF
CDR3nt: TGTGCCAGCAGTAGTACCCCGGGGAATGAGCAGTTCTTC
v_gene: TRBV7-2
j_gene: TRBJ2-1
d_gene: -
abundance: few

CDR3aa: CASSVAGSGELFF
CDR3nt: TGTGCCAGCAGCGTAGCAGGGTCCGGGGAGCTGTTTTTT
v_gene: TRBV9
j_gene: TRBJ2-2
d_gene: -
abundance: few

CDR3aa: CASSLDGTGELFF
CDR3nt: TGTGCCAGCAGCTTAGACGGAACCGGGGAGCTGTTTTTT
v_gene: TRBV7-9
j_gene: TRBJ2-2
d_gene: -
abundance: -

CDR3aa: CSPWGGPSPGELFF
CDR3nt: TGCAGCCCTTGGGGGGGGCCGTCCCCCGGGGAGCTGTTTTTT
v_gene: TRBV29-1
j_gene: TRBJ2-2
d_gene: -
abundance: -

CDR3aa: CASSSPSGNTIYF
CDR3nt: TGTGCCAGCAGCTCCCCCAGCGGAAACACCATATATTTT
v_gene: TRBV11-2
j_gene: TRBJ1-3
d_gene: -
abundance: -

CDR3aa: CASARGVGGSYEQYF
CDR3nt: TGTGCCAGCGCGAGGGGGGTTGGCGGATCCTACGAGCAGTACTTC
v_gene: TRBV6-1
j_gene: TRBJ2-7
d_gene: -
abundance: -

CDR3aa: CASSSPGGQTTYEQYF
CDR3nt: TGTGCCAGCAGCTCCCCGGGAGGTCAGACGACCTACGAGCAGTACTTC
v_gene: TRBV11-3
j_gene: TRBJ2-7
d_gene: TRBD2
abundance: -

CDR3aa: CASSLRLQRAYYEQYF
CDR3nt: TGTGCCAGCAGTTTACGGCTGCAAAGGGCCTACTACGAGCAGTACTTC
v_gene: TRBV27
j_gene: TRBJ2-7
d_gene: -
abundance: -

CDR3aa: CASSEQGQLTDTQYF
CDR3nt: TGTGCCAGTTCAGAACAGGGACAACTCACAGATACGCAGTATTTT
v_gene: TRBV4-2
j_gene: TRBJ2-3
d_gene: -
abundance: -

CDR3aa: CASSSPSKPTREEQYF
CDR3nt: TGTGCCAGCAGTTCTCCCAGTAAACCGACTAGGGAGGAGCAGTACTTC
v_gene: TRBV28
j_gene: TRBJ2-7
d_gene: -
abundance: once

CDR3aa: CASSQMGVGYEQYF
CDR3nt: TGCGCCAGCAGCCAGATGGGGGTAGGCTACGAGCAGTACTTC
v_gene: TRBV5-1
j_gene: TRBJ2-7
d_gene: -
abundance: -

CDR3aa: CASSVGRGKQFF
CDR3nt: TGTGCCAGCAGTGTGGGCAGGGGAAAGCAGTTCTTC
v_gene: TRBV25-1
j_gene: TRBJ2-1
d_gene: -
abundance: -

CDR3aa: CASMRLVDTGELFF
CDR3nt: TGTGCCAGCATGAGACTAGTGGACACCGGGGAGCTGTTTTTT
v_gene: TRBV28
j_gene: TRBJ2-2
d_gene: -
abundance: -

CDR3aa: CASSLVDTNTEAFF
CDR3nt: TGTGCCAGCAGCTTGGTGGACACAAACACTGAAGCTTTCTTT
v_gene: TRBV5-4
j_gene: TRBJ1-1
d_gene: -
abundance: -

CDR3aa: CASRGGQAEAFF
CDR3nt: TGTGCCAGTAGGGGGGGGCAGGCTGAAGCTTTCTTT
v_gene: TRBV19
j_gene: TRBJ1-1
d_gene: -
abundance: -

CDR3aa: CASSLVFETQYF
CDR3nt: TGTGCCAGCAGCTTAGTTTTCGAGACCCAGTACTTC
v_gene: TRBV7-6
j_gene: TRBJ2-5
d_gene: -
abundance: -

CDR3aa: CASSLRTGVGTEAFF
CDR3nt: TGTGCCAGCAGTTTGAGGACAGGTGTTGGCACTGAAGCTTTCTTT
v_gene: TRBV28
j_gene: TRBJ1-1
d_gene: TRBD1
abundance: -

CDR3aa: CASSLSGRGQGNEKLFF
CDR3nt: TGTGCCAGCAGTTTATCGGGTAGAGGACAGGGTAATGAAAAACTGTTTTTT
v_gene: TRBV27
j_gene: TRBJ1-4
d_gene: TRBD1
abundance: once

CDR3aa: CAWGDSSNQPQHF
CDR3nt: TGTGCCTGGGGAGACAGTAGCAATCAGCCCCAGCATTTT
v_gene: TRBV30
j_gene: TRBJ1-5
d_gene: -
abundance: -

CDR3aa: CASSLGTGLGYGYTF
CDR3nt: TGTGCCAGCAGCTTAGGGACGGGCCTTGGCTATGGCTACACCTTC
v_gene: TRBV7-2
j_gene: TRBJ1-2
d_gene: -
abundance: -

CDR3aa: CASSSYGQEQLAYEQYF
CDR3nt: TGTGCCAGCAGCTCATATGGACAGGAGCAACTAGCCTACGAGCAGTACTTC
v_gene: TRBV5-6
j_gene: TRBJ2-7
d_gene: TRBD1
abundance: medium-sized

CDR3aa: CASSPPNAGQVVYGYTF
CDR3nt: TGTGCCAGCAGCCCCCCAAACGCGGGACAGGTGGTCTATGGCTACACCTTC
v_gene: TRBV4-2
j_gene: TRBJ1-2
d_gene: TRBD1
abundance: -

CDR3aa: CASSDPGTDTQYF
CDR3nt: TGTGCCAGCAGTGACCCGGGCACAGATACGCAGTATTTT
v_gene: TRBV28
j_gene: TRBJ2-3
d_gene: -
abundance: -

CDR3aa: CASSPRHPLVGTQYF
CDR3nt: TGTGCCAGCTCACCTAGGCATCCGCTCGTTGGTACGCAGTATTTT
v_gene: TRBV18
j_gene: TRBJ2-3
d_gene: -
abundance: -

CDR3aa: CASSPISRGTGRKAFF
CDR3nt: TGTGCCAGCAGCCCGATCTCTAGGGGGACAGGGCGGAAAGCTTTCTTT
v_gene: TRBV28
j_gene: TRBJ1-1
d_gene: TRBD1
abundance: -

CDR3aa: CASSSSDRGAEAFF
CDR3nt: TGTGCCAGCAGCTCGTCCGACAGGGGTGCTGAAGCTTTCTTT
v_gene: TRBV7-8
j_gene: TRBJ1-1
d_gene: TRBD1
abundance: -

CDR3aa: CASSPEQGWNEKLFF
CDR3nt: TGTGCCAGCAGCCCGGAACAGGGTTGGAATGAAAAACTGTTTTTT
v_gene: TRBV9
j_gene: TRBJ1-4
d_gene: -
abundance: -

CDR3aa: CASSGRLAGVPYEQYF
CDR3nt: TGTGCCAGCAGTGGCCGACTAGCGGGAGTCCCCTACGAGCAGTACTTC
v_gene: TRBV28
j_gene: TRBJ2-7
d_gene: TRBD2
abundance: -

CDR3aa: CSVSQPFDRATGETQYF
CDR3nt: TGCAGCGTTTCCCAGCCCTTCGACAGGGCCACCGGGGAGACCCAGTACTTC
v_gene: TRBV29-1
j_gene: TRBJ2-5
d_gene: TRBD1
abundance: -

CDR3aa: CASSVKDNEQFF
CDR3nt: TGTGCCAGCAGCGTAAAAGATAATGAGCAGTTCTTC
v_gene: TRBV9
j_gene: TRBJ2-1
d_gene: -
abundance: -

CDR3aa: CASSSSGRGTAFF
CDR3nt: TGCGCCAGCAGCTCAAGCGGGCGGGGGACAGCTTTCTTT
v_gene: TRBV5-1
j_gene: TRBJ1-1
d_gene: -
abundance: once

CDR3aa: CASTPLSGNYEQYF
CDR3nt: TGCGCCAGCACACCCCTTAGCGGGAACTACGAGCAGTACTTC
v_gene: TRBV5-1
j_gene: TRBJ2-7
d_gene: TRBD2
abundance: few

CDR3aa: CASSSSLRGFSGNTIYF
CDR3nt: TGTGCCAGCAGCTCGTCTCTCAGGGGGTTCTCTGGAAACACCATATATTTT
v_gene: TRBV11-3
j_gene: TRBJ1-3
d_gene: TRBD1
abundance: -

CDR3aa: CASSPRGRLQETQYF
CDR3nt: TGTGCCAGCTCACCAAGGGGGCGTTTGCAAGAGACCCAGTACTTC
v_gene: TRBV18
j_gene: TRBJ2-5
d_gene: TRBD1
abundance: -

CDR3aa: CASSGGLEGTQYF
CDR3nt: TGTGCCAGCAGCGGGGGGCTAGAGGGTACGCAGTATTTT
v_gene: TRBV7-3
j_gene: TRBJ2-3
d_gene: -
abundance: -

CDR3aa: CAWSVRYEQYF
CDR3nt: TGTGCCTGGAGTGTACGCTACGAGCAGTACTTC
v_gene: TRBV30
j_gene: TRBJ2-7
d_gene: -
abundance: -